This T cell receptor (beta chain) is drawn from a study of control samples from healthy donors and cancer patients. This CDR3 is 11 amino acids long. Germline V gene lookup returns CDR1 SNHLY and CDR2 FYNNEI. V was trimmed by 8 bases and J by 8 bases, leaving 9 bases between them. Clones were sequenced by immunoSEQ multiplex PCR, and TCRdb holds only the in-frame ones, with some missing. This table holds about 200,000 clones. The V call is TRBV2, the J call TRBJ1-4; D not resolved. This sequence originates from a woman in her twenties or thirties in good health. Specimen: blood. The CDR3 here is CASLYVEKLFF. CDR3 coding DNA: TGTGCCAGCCTCTACGTCGAAAAACTGTTTTTT. The full variable domain, completed using reference TRBV2 and TRBJ1-4, is EPEVTQTPSHQVTQMGQEVILRCVPISNHLYFYWYRQILGQKVEFLVSFYNNEISEKSEIFDDQFSVERPDGSNFTLKIRSTKLEDSAMYFCASLYVEKLFFGSGTQLSVL.